Following are 31 T cell receptor beta chains from one sample sequenced in a study of cytomegalovirus exposure and HLA in healthy donors. Use of 60 Vbeta and 13 Jbeta primers characterized the PCR. Repertoires were generated with immunoSEQ multiplex PCR, while TCRdb's copy carries only in-frame clones and drops some. There are about 46,000 clones in the sample, with about 1.2% held by the top ten. Sequenced sample: PBMCs. These receptors all come from a middle-aged woman in good health and CMV-seronegative.

The V gene is TRBV5-4, the J gene TRBJ1-1; D is possibly TRBD1 (5 bases). This CDR3 has 15 residues. The germline CDR1 and CDR2 sequences are SGHNT and YYREEE (reference sequence). Trimming left V 1 base short and J 4 bases short, with 14 bases between. CDR3 in amino acids: CASSLFARRGTEAFF. CDR3 in DNA: TGTGCCAGCAGCTTGTTCGCTCGGAGGGGCACTGAAGCTTTCTTT.

The genes are TRBV9 and TRBJ2-2, with D perhaps TRBD1 (6 bases). The CDR3 has 15 residues. CDR1 and CDR2 (germline): SGDLS, YYNGEE. V was clipped by 0 bases and J by 3 bases, with 9 bases between them. The CDR3 nucleotides read TGTGCCAGCAGCGTAGATAGGACAGACACCGGGGAGCTGTTTTTT. Protein sequence: CASSVDRTDTGELFF.

The chain has TRBV4-2 and TRBJ2-2, with TRBD2 identical over 8 bases. With 0 bases clipped from V and 6 bases from J, the junction kept 6 bases outside the gene matches. Germline CDR1 is LGHNA and CDR2 is YNFKEQ. The CDR3 consists of 16 residues. The CDR3 DNA is TGTGCCAGCAGCCAAGAACGAGGACTAGCTCCCGGGGAGCTGTTTTTT. Protein product: CASSQERGLAPGELFF.

The CDR3 protein is CASSISAGVYEQYF. CDR3 bases: TGTGCCAGTAGTATATCAGCGGGGGTCTACGAGCAGTACTTC. J is TRBJ2-7 and V is TRBV19; TRBD2 matches at 8 bases. Unmatched junction bases numbered 3, after V lost 2 bases and J lost 3 bases. The CDR3 contains 14 residues. Per germline, CDR1 LNHDA and CDR2 SQIVND (reference sequence). Using reference TRBV19 and TRBJ2-7 for the parts outside the CDR3, the full variable domain is DGGITQSPKYLFRKEGQNVTLSCEQNLNHDAMYWYRQDPGQGLRLIYYSQIVNDFQKGDIAEGYSVSREKKESFPLTVTSAQKNPTAFYLCASSISAGVYEQYFGPGTRLTVT.

The chain joins TRBV28 to TRBJ2-6; 7 bases line up with TRBD2. Germline V gene lookup returns CDR1 MDHEN and CDR2 SYDVKM. J gave up 2 bases and V 6 bases, and 4 bases lay outside the gene matches. CDR3 size: 15 residues. DNA for the CDR3: TGTGCCAGCAGGCCGGGGGGAACTGGGGCCAACGTCCTGACTTTC. It yields the protein CASRPGGTGANVLTF.

The DNA for the CDR3 is TGTGCCAGCAGCTTAACCCTAAGCTCCTACGAGCAGTACTTC. This encodes CASSLTLSSYEQYF. This sequence joins TRBV7-9 and TRBJ2-7; D remains unclear. This CDR3 contains 14 residues. Germline CDR1 reads SEHNR; CDR2 reads FQNEAQ (reference sequence). V lost 2 bases and J lost 0, with 8 bases in between.

The chain carries TRBV7-9 and TRBJ2-1; possibly TRBD1 for D (5 bases). CDR3 length: 15 residues. The ends were cut back, 0 bases at V and 5 bases at J, with 11 bases in the middle. From germline, CDR1 is SEHNR and CDR2 FQNEAQ (reference sequence). CDR3 residues: CASSLARVGHNEQFF. As DNA, the CDR3 is TGTGCCAGCAGCTTAGCCAGGGTGGGCCACAATGAGCAGTTCTTC.

The J gene is TRBJ2-7, the V gene TRBV15; 8 bases agree with TRBD2. The CDR3 extends over 15 amino acids. Per the germline V gene, CDR1 is LNHNV and CDR2 is YYDKDF (reference sequence). Germline trimming cut 1 base from V and 6 bases from J; bases unmatched to any gene: 8. Here the CDR3 reads CATSRVRAGAVEQYF. DNA for the CDR3: TGTGCCACCAGCAGAGTCCGAGCGGGAGCAGTCGAGCAGTACTTC.

The chain couples TRBV7-6 to TRBJ1-1, with no clear D. Between the trimmed V and J ends, which lost 5 bases and 1 base, there was a span of 11 bases. The CDR3 length is 14 residues. CDR1 is SGHVS, CDR2 FNYEAQ, per germline. The CDR3 loop is CASSPSTANTEAFF. The CDR3, as DNA: TGTGCCAGCAGCCCATCGACTGCGAACACTGAAGCTTTCTTT.

The chain has TRBV30 and TRBJ2-5; D unresolved. Gene TRBJ2-7 matches the end of the DNA better, so the J call may be wrong. The germline V gene has CDR1 GTSNPN and CDR2 SVGIG (reference sequence). This CDR3 is 11 amino acids long. In nucleotides, the CDR3 is TGTGCCTGGAAGAGCTCCTACGAGCAGTACTTC. Residues: CAWKSSYEQYF.

The chain carries TRBV15 and TRBJ2-6; perhaps TRBD1 as D (5 bases). The V gene lost 0 bases and the J gene lost 2 bases, with 11 bases spanning the gap. Looked up from germline, CDR1 is LNHNV and CDR2 is YYDKDF (reference sequence). The CDR3 runs to 17 residues. The CDR3 DNA is TGTGCCACCAGCAGAGACGTAAAGGGGCCTGGGGCCAACGTCCTGACTTTC. Translation: CATSRDVKGPGANVLTF.

This chain connects TRBV11-2 to TRBJ2-7; 8 nucleotides agree with TRBD1. Germline lookup yields CDR1 SGHAT and CDR2 FQNNGV. The CDR3 consists of 16 residues. After removal of 0 bases from V and 4 bases from J, the junction contained 8 bases not matched to a gene. CDR3 residues: CASSLELGRGLYEQYF. DNA for the CDR3: TGTGCCAGCAGCTTAGAACTTGGCAGGGGGCTATACGAGCAGTACTTC.

This chain uses TRBV29-1 with TRBJ1-5; the D gene is possibly TRBD1 (6 bases). Trimming stripped 6 bases from V and 1 base from J, with 19 bases between. Germline V gene data show CDR1 as SQVTM and CDR2 as ANQGSEA. This CDR3 comprises 16 residues. CDR3 region: CSVWTAGAGSNQPQHF. The CDR3 DNA is TGCAGCGTGTGGACCGCGGGGGCGGGAAGCAATCAGCCCCAGCATTTT.

This chain joins TRBV19 and TRBJ2-7; a weak D match, TRBD1 (5 bases). Trimming pared 4 bases from V and 1 base from J, leaving 17 bases between. Germline assignment: CDR1 LNHDA and CDR2 SQIVND (reference sequence). The CDR3 covers 16 residues. CDR3 residues: CASSTTGQGISYEQYF. In DNA, the CDR3 is TGTGCCAGTAGTACTACCGGGCAGGGAATTTCCTACGAGCAGTACTTC.

The CDR3 DNA reads TGTGCCAGCAGCCCTTGGACTAGCGGGAGTGACAATGAGCAGTTCTTC. Residues: CASSPWTSGSDNEQFF. V usage is TRBV5-4 and J usage is TRBJ2-1; 13 positions match TRBD2. J gave up 5 bases and V 4 bases, and 6 bases lay outside the gene matches. The CDR3 runs 16 residues. Germline V lookup: CDR1 SGHNT, CDR2 YYREEE (reference sequence).

The gene calls are TRBV14 and TRBJ1-3; 8 bases are shared with TRBD1. V was pared by 0 bases and J by 5 bases, with 9 bases of the junction left unmatched. The CDR3 loop spans 17 amino acids. Germline V gene lookup returns CDR1 SGHDN and CDR2 FVKESK. In DNA, the CDR3 is TGTGCCAGCAGCCAAGACGTAACAGGGGGAAGGCGAAACACCATATATTTT. Residues: CASSQDVTGGRRNTIYF.

The genes are TRBV5-1 and TRBJ1-2, with D maybe TRBD1 (6 bases). The CDR3 extends over 12 amino acids. V shed 1 base and J shed 8 bases, with 9 bases lying between them. Germline CDR1 reads SGHRS; CDR2 reads YFSETQ. CDR3 nucleotides: TGCGCCAGCAGCTTGCTAGACAGGGGCTACACCTTC. Encoded protein: CASSLLDRGYTF.

The genes are TRBV9 and TRBJ2-5; 11 nucleotides align to TRBD2. V shed 3 bases, J shed 7 bases, and the junction held 8 bases outside the gene matches. Germline V CDR1 and CDR2: SGDLS, YYNGEE. CDR3 length: 15 residues. The CDR3, as DNA: TGTGCCAGCAGCGCGGTAGCGGGAGGGCCTGGGACCCAGTACTTC. This sequence encodes CASSAVAGGPGTQYF.

This chain joins TRBV7-2 and TRBJ2-7, with unresolved D. The V end was cut by 3 bases, the J end by 2 bases, with 17 bases between. Germline V gives CDR1 SGHTA, CDR2 FQGNSA. This CDR3 contains 16 residues. The chain's CDR3 is CASSLQPVGGAYEQYF. Written as DNA, the CDR3 is TGTGCCAGCAGCTTGCAACCGGTTGGCGGCGCCTACGAGCAGTACTTC.

The chain couples TRBV11-2 to TRBJ1-1, with D perhaps matching TRBD1 (6 bases). Germline V gene lookup returns CDR1 SGHAT and CDR2 FQNNGV. The CDR3 sequence is 19 residues long. V was cut by 6 bases and J by 1 base, with 27 bases left in between. The CDR3 loop reads CASSQYRDTHPRGNTEAFF. The CDR3 nucleotides read TGTGCCAGCAGTCAGTACCGGGACACCCACCCTAGGGGGAACACTGAAGCTTTCTTT.

The CDR3 sequence is CASSGLGADTQYF. CDR3 DNA: TGTGCCAGCAGTGGGCTAGGAGCAGATACGCAGTATTTT. This chain connects TRBV2 to TRBJ2-3, with unresolved D. Trimming stripped 4 bases from V and 4 bases from J, with 9 bases between. Looked up from germline, CDR1 is SNHLY and CDR2 is FYNNEI. This CDR3 spans 13 amino acids.

The rearrangement uses TRBV7-9 and TRBJ2-7, with 8 bases aligning to TRBD2. The germline V gene has CDR1 SEHNR and CDR2 FQNEAQ (reference sequence). The length of the CDR3 is 14 residues. The ends lost 8 bases at V and 2 bases at J; junction bases unmatched: 8. CDR3 bases: TGTGCCAGCGGTGATGGACTAGCCGCCTACGAGCAGTACTTC. This encodes CASGDGLAAYEQYF.

The rearrangement joins TRBV5-1 to TRBJ1-1, with D possibly being TRBD1 (6 bases). The CDR3 covers 15 residues. Germline CDR1 SGHRS, CDR2 YFSETQ. V gave up 3 bases and J gave up 2 bases, with 14 bases separating them. This CDR3 reads CASSSQQGPNTEAFF. The CDR3 DNA is TGCGCCAGCAGCTCCCAACAGGGACCTAACACTGAAGCTTTCTTT.

The genes are TRBV19 and TRBJ2-5, with 8 nucleotides matching TRBD1. The J segment lost 1 base and the V segment lost 5 bases, leaving 12 bases of the junction unmatched. Germline values: CDR1 LNHDA, CDR2 SQIVND (reference sequence). This CDR3 has 17 amino acids. CDR3 bases: TGTGCCAGTAGTCCCGGACAGGGTTCTTCATTCCAAGAGACCCAGTACTTC. It specifies CASSPGQGSSFQETQYF.

The chain links TRBV29-1 to TRBJ2-7; TRBD2 agrees at 7 bases. The CDR3 sequence is 14 residues long. Germline CDR1 is SQVTM and CDR2 is ANQGSEA. Trimming took 5 bases from V and 3 from J; bases not matched to a gene: 10. CDR3 protein: CSVRQSSGGYEQYF. CDR3 nucleotides: TGCAGCGTTAGGCAATCCTCGGGGGGCTACGAGCAGTACTTC.

The rearrangement links TRBV7-9 to TRBJ2-1; possible D gene TRBD2, 5 bases. Trimming took off 2 bases at V and 10 bases at J, with 18 bases between the two ends. The CDR3 contains 15 residues. Germline lookup yields CDR1 SEHNR and CDR2 FQNEAQ (reference sequence). The CDR3 is CASSLISGPRGEQFF. As DNA, the CDR3 is TGTGCCAGCAGCTTAATCAGCGGCCCCCGGGGAGAGCAGTTCTTC.

The chain has TRBV9 and TRBJ2-7, with 7 positions matching TRBD2. Per germline, CDR1 SGDLS and CDR2 YYNGEE. This CDR3 is built from 15 residues. V trimming: 2 bases; J trimming: 6 bases; junction bases outside the gene matches: 11. CDR3 coding DNA: TGTGCCAGCAGCGTGGGGGGGAATCTTCTCGGCGAGCAGTACTTC. Its protein product is CASSVGGNLLGEQYF.

The rearrangement joins TRBV7-2 to TRBJ2-5; TRBD2 matches at 11 bases. CDR1 is SGHTA, CDR2 FQGNSA, per germline. The trim removed 7 bases at V and 6 bases at J, leaving 7 bases unmatched. The CDR3 is made up of 14 amino acids. This CDR3 is CASKYLAGGQTQYF. The CDR3, as DNA: TGTGCCAGCAAGTACTTAGCGGGAGGGCAGACCCAGTACTTC.

The genes are TRBV4-1 and TRBJ2-4; 7 nucleotides line up with TRBD2. V shed 0 bases and J 4 bases; nucleotides not matched to a gene: 6. Germline loops: CDR1 MGHRA, CDR2 YSYEKL. The CDR3 is made up of 16 amino acids. CDR3 nucleotides: TGCGCCAGCAGCCAAGAGGGACCGGGACTAAAAAACATTCAGTACTTC. Translating gives CASSQEGPGLKNIQYF.

This sequence joins TRBV19 and TRBJ2-7; 10 bases are shared with TRBD1. CDR3 length: 15 residues. Germline V gives CDR1 LNHDA, CDR2 SQIVND (reference sequence). Trimming at V came to 7 bases and at J to 3 bases, leaving 9 bases not matched to a gene. The CDR3 is CASKETGQGNYEQYF. The CDR3 bases are TGTGCCAGTAAAGAGACGGGACAGGGGAACTACGAGCAGTACTTC.

V is TRBV5-4 and J is TRBJ2-6, with D tentatively TRBD2 (6 bases). The CDR3 spans 16 residues. Germline CDR1 and CDR2: SGHNT and YYREEE (reference sequence). V lost 0 bases and J lost 4, with 11 bases in between. This CDR3 reads CASSLVEGRGANVLTF. The CDR3 bases are TGTGCCAGCAGCTTGGTAGAAGGGAGGGGGGCCAACGTCCTGACTTTC.